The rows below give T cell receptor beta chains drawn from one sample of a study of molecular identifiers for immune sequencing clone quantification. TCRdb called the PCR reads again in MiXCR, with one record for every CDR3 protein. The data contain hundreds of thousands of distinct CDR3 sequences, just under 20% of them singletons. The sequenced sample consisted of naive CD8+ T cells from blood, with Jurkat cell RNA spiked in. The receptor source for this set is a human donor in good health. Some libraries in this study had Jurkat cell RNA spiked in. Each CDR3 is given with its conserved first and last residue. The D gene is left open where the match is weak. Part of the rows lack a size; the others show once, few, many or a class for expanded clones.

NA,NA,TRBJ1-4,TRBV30,CAWSSTGPSEKLFF,TGTGCCTGGAGTTCGACAGGTCCCAGTGAAAAACTGTTTTTT
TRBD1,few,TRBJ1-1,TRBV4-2,CASSQEQGLFTEAFF,TGTGCCAGCAGCCAGGAACAGGGGCTATTCACTGAAGCTTTCTTT
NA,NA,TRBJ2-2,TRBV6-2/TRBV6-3,CASSAHTGNTGELFF,TGTGCCAGCAGTGCCCACACTGGGAACACCGGGGAGCTGTTTTTT
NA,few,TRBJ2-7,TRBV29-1,CSVETDSAYEQYF,TGCAGCGTTGAAACAGATAGTGCCTACGAGCAGTACTTC
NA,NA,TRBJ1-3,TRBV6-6,CASSFGYRASGNTIYF,TGTGCCAGCAGTTTTGGGTATAGAGCTTCAGGAAACACCATATATTTT
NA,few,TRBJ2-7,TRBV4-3,CASSQGGPREQYF,TGCGCCAGCAGCCAAGGGGGACCGCGGGAGCAGTACTTC
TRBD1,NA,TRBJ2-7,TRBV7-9,CASSSPSDRDRGAYEQYF,TGTGCCAGCAGCTCACCTAGCGACCGGGACAGGGGAGCCTACGAGCAGTACTTC
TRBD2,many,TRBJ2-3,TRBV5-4,CASSAGLAGADTQYF,TGTGCCAGCAGCGCGGGACTAGCGGGGGCAGATACGCAGTATTTT
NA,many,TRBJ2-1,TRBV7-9,CASSFRGGRENEQFF,TGTGCCAGCAGCTTCAGGGGGGGCCGAGAGAATGAGCAGTTCTTC
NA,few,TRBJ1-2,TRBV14,CASSRGGGGYTF,TGTGCCAGCAGCCGGGGGGGAGGCGGCTACACCTTC
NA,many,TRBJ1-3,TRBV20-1,CSAGRGRRGDGNTIYF,TGCAGTGCTGGCAGGGGACGGAGGGGAGATGGAAACACCATATATTTT
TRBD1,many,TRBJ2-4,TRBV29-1,CSVTPTGVGNIQYF,TGCAGCGTGACCCCTACAGGGGTTGGAAACATTCAGTACTTC
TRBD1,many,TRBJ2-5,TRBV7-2,CASSFGQGRETQYF,TGTGCCAGCAGCTTCGGACAGGGAAGAGAGACCCAGTACTTC
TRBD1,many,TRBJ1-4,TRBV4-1,CASSQDDREEEKLFF,TGCGCCAGCAGCCAAGATGACAGGGAGGAAGAAAAACTGTTTTTT
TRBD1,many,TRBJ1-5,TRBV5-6,CASSSGQASNQPQHF,TGTGCCAGCAGCTCGGGACAGGCTAGCAATCAGCCCCAGCATTTT
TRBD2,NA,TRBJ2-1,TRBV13,CASSPRLAGVGNEQFF,TGTGCCAGCAGCCCACGACTAGCGGGGGTCGGCAATGAGCAGTTCTTC
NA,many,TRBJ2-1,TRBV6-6,CASSYGRPINNEQFF,TGTGCCAGCAGTTACGGGAGGCCCATTAACAATGAGCAGTTCTTC
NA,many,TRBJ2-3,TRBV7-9,CASSARLGSGISTDTQYF,TGTGCCAGCAGCGCGAGATTAGGGTCGGGGATAAGCACAGATACGCAGTATTTT
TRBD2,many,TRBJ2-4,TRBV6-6,CASSYAMTSRLAKNIQYF,TGTGCCAGCAGTTACGCCATGACTAGCCGGCTAGCCAAAAACATTCAGTACTTC
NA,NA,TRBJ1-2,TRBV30,CAWSVTWGDGYTF,TGTGCCTGGAGTGTGACGTGGGGCGATGGCTACACCTTC
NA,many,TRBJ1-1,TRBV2,CASSEEEGDMNTEAFF,TGTGCCAGCAGTGAAGAAGAGGGGGATATGAACACTGAAGCTTTCTTT
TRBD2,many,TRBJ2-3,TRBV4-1,CASRRTSGGSFTDTQYF,TGCGCCAGCAGGCGGACTAGCGGGGGATCATTCACAGATACGCAGTATTTT
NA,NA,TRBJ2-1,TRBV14,CASSNLTSLPYNEQFF,TGTGCCAGCAGCAACTTGACTAGTTTACCCTACAATGAGCAGTTCTTC
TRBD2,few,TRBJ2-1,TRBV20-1,CSARDRGAGVKSEQFF,TGCAGTGCTAGAGATCGGGGAGCGGGAGTTAAGAGTGAGCAGTTCTTC
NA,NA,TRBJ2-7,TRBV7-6,CAGSLAASTSYEQYF,TGTGCCGGCAGCTTAGCGGCTTCAACCTCCTACGAGCAGTACTTC
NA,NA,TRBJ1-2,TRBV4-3,CASGQDQGQYYGYTF,TGCGCCAGCGGCCAAGATCAGGGGCAATACTATGGCTACACCTTC
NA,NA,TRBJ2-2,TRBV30,CAWSGGVGLPNTGELFF,TGTGCCTGGAGTGGAGGTGTTGGGCTTCCGAACACCGGGGAGCTGTTTTTT
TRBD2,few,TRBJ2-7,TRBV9,CASSASGKGYEQYF,TGTGCCAGCAGCGCCAGCGGGAAAGGTTACGAGCAGTACTTC
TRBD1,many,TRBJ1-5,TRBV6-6,CASSYSGQGPDSNQPQHF,TGTGCCAGCAGTTACAGTGGACAGGGGCCGGATAGCAATCAGCCCCAGCATTTT
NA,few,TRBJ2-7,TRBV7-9,CASSLWGDSSYEQYF,TGTGCCAGCAGCTTATGGGGGGACAGCTCCTACGAGCAGTACTTC
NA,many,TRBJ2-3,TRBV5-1,CASSFNADTQYF,TGCGCCAGCAGCTTCAATGCAGATACGCAGTATTTT
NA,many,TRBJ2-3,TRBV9,CASSDLANTQYF,TGTGCCAGCAGCGATTTGGCGAATACGCAGTATTTT
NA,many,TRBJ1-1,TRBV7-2,CASSFSYGAEAFF,TGTGCCAGCAGCTTTTCTTATGGTGCTGAAGCTTTCTTT
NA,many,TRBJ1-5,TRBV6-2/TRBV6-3,CASSPLQSNQPQHF,TGTGCCAGCAGCCCTCTACAGAGCAATCAGCCCCAGCATTTT
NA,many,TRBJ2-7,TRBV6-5,CASSYGGGEQYF,TGTGCCAGCAGTTACGGGGGTGGCGAGCAGTACTTC
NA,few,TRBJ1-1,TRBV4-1,CASSQGRRGNTEAFF,TGCGCCAGCAGCCAGGGGAGGAGAGGGAACACTGAAGCTTTCTTT
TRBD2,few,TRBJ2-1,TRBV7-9,CASSLEPGLAIPYNEQFF,TGTGCCAGCAGCTTAGAACCGGGACTAGCTATTCCCTACAATGAGCAGTTCTTC
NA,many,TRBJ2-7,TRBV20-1,CSAPHPSGGTYYEQYF,TGCAGTGCTCCTCACCCTAGTGGCGGGACCTACTACGAGCAGTACTTC
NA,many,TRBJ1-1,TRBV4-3,CASSQVRGATEAFF,TGCGCCAGCAGCCAAGTAAGGGGGGCCACTGAAGCTTTCTTT
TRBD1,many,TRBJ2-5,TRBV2,CASRGGQAGETQYF,TGTGCCAGCAGGGGGGGACAGGCTGGAGAGACCCAGTACTTC
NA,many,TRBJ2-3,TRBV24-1,CATRRGGQESYTDTQYF,TGTGCCACCAGGAGGGGGGGGCAGGAGAGCTACACAGATACGCAGTATTTT
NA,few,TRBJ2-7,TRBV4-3,CASSLGTRTAYEQYF,TGCGCCAGCAGCCTAGGAACTCGAACCGCCTACGAGCAGTACTTC
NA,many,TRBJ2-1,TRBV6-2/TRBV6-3,CASSLIGVPYNEQFF,TGTGCCAGCAGTTTGATCGGGGTTCCTTACAATGAGCAGTTCTTC
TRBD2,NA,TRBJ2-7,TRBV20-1,CSASTPGLAGEQMLYEQYF,TGCAGTGCTTCTACGCCGGGACTAGCGGGAGAACAGATGCTCTACGAGCAGTACTTC
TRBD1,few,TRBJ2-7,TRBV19,CASSMGQGLVDEQYF,TGTGCCAGTAGTATGGGACAGGGGCTTGTCGACGAGCAGTACTTC
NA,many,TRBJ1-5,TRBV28,CASSLNQPQHF,TGTGCCAGCAGCCTCAATCAGCCCCAGCATTTT